This T cell receptor beta chain appears in the sequencing data of a study of blood T cell repertoires in COVID-19. Participants, roughly 18 to 90 years old, spanned under 30 US areas. V dropped 2 bases and J dropped 18 bases, with 14 bases sitting between them. CDR3 length: 12 residues. Germline V CDR1 and CDR2: LNHNV, YYDKDF (reference sequence). Repertoires were generated with immunoSEQ multiplex PCR, while TCRdb's copy carries only in-frame clones and drops some. The table lists 200,000 to 250,000 clones, roughly 90% of them singletons. The specimen sequenced was PBMCs or T cells enriched from blood (not recorded which). The rearrangement uses TRBV15 and TRBJ1-6; D gene uncertain. The TCR sequence derives from a woman aged 30 to 39 who had been exposed to COVID-19. The CDR3 region has the DNA TGTGCCACCAGCAGACCTGACATGGGCCACCACTTT. This codes for CATSRPDMGHHF. The entire variable domain, with the rest obtained from reference TRBV15 and TRBJ1-6, is as follows: DAMVIQNPRYQVTQFGKPVTLSCSQTLNHNVMYWYQQKSSQAPKLLFHYYDKDFNNEADTPDNFQSRRPNTSFCFLDIRSPGLGDTAMYLCATSRPDMGHHFGNGTRLTVT.